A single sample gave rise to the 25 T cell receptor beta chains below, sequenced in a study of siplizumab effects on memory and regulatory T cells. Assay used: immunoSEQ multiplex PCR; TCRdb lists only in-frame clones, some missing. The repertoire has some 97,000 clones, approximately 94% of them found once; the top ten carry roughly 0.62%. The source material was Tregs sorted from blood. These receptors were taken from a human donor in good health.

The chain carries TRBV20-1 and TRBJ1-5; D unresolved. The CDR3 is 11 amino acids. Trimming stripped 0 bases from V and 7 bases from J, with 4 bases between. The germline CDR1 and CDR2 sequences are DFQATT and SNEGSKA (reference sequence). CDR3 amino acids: CSARDHQPQHF. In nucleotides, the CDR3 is TGCAGTGCTAGAGATCACCAGCCCCAGCATTTT.

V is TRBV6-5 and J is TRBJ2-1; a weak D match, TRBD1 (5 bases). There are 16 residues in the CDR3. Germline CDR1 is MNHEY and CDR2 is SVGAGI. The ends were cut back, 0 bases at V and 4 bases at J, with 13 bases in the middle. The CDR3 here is CASSYSQGRLYNEQFF. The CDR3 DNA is TGTGCCAGCAGTTACTCTCAGGGCCGTTTATACAATGAGCAGTTCTTC.

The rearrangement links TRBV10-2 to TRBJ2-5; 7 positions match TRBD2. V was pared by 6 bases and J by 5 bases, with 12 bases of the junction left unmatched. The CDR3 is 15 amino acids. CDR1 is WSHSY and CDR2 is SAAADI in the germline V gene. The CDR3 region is CASRGAGAGRETQYF. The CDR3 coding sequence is TGCGCCAGCAGAGGTGCGGGAGCTGGTCGGGAGACCCAGTACTTC.

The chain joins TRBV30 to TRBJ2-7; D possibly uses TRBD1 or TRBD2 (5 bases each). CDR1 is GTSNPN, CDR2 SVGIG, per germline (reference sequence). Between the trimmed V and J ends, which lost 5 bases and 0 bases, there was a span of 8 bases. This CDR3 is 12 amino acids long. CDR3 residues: CAWGDPSYEQYF. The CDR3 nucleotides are TGTGCCTGGGGGGACCCCTCCTACGAGCAGTACTTC.

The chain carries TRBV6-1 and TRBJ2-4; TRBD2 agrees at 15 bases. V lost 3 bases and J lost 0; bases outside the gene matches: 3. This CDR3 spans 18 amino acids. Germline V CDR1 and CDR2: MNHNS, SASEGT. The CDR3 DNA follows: TGTGCCAGCAGTGACGGGACTAGCGGGGGGCGAGCCAAAAACATTCAGTACTTC. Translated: CASSDGTSGGRAKNIQYF.

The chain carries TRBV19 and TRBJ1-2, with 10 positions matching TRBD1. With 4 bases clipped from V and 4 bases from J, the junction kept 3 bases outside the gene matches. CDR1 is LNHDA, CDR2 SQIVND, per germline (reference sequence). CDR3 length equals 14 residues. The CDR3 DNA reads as TGTGCCAGTAGTACTCGGGACAGGGGCTATGGCTACACCTTC. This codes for CASSTRDRGYGYTF.

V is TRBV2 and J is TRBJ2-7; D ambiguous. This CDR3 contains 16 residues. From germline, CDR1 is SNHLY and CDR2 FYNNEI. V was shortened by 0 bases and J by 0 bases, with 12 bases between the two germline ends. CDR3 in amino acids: CASSEARVDRSYEQYF. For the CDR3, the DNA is TGTGCCAGCAGTGAAGCGCGTGTCGACCGCTCCTACGAGCAGTACTTC.

In DNA form, the CDR3 reads TGTGCCAGCAGTTTAAGACGACAGGGGAACTATGGCTACACCTTC. Encoded protein: CASSLRRQGNYGYTF. V gene TRBV27 combines with J gene TRBJ1-2; 8 bases map to TRBD1. CDR3 length: 15 amino acids. Trimming at V came to 2 bases and at J to 2 bases, leaving 4 bases not matched to a gene. Germline CDR1 is MNHEY and CDR2 is SMNVEV (reference sequence).

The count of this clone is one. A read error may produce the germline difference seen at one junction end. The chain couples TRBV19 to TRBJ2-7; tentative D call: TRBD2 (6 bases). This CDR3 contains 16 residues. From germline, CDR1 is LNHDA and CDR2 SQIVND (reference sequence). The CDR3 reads CASSLDTGARGYEQYF. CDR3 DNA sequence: TGTGCCAGTAGTCTAGACACCGGGGCGCGGGGTTACGAGCAGTACTTC.

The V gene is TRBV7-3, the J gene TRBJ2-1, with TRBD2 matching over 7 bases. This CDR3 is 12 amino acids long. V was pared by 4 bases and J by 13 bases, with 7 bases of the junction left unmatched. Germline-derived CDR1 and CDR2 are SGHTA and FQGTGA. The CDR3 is CASSSPSGKQFF. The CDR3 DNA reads TGTGCCAGCAGCTCCCCCAGCGGGAAACAGTTCTTC.

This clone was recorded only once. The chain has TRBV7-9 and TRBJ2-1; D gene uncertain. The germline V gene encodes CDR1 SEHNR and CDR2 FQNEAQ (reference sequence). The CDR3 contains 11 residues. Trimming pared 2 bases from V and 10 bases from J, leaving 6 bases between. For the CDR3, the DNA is TGTGCCAGCAGCTTAAAGGGCGAGCAGTTCTTC. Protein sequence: CASSLKGEQFF.

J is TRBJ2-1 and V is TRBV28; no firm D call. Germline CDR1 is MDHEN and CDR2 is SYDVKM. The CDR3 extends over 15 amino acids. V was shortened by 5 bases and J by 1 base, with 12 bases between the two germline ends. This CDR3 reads CASSPIAYSYNEQFF. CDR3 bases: TGTGCCAGCAGTCCGATAGCCTATTCCTACAATGAGCAGTTCTTC.

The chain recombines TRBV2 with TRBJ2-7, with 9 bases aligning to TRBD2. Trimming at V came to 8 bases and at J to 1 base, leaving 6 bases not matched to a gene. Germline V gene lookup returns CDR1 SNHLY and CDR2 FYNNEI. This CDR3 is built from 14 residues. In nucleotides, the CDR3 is TGTGCCAGCGGGCGGGGGGGTACTTCCTACGAGCAGTACTTC. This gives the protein CASGRGGTSYEQYF. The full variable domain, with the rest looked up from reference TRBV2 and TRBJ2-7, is EPEVTQTPSHQVTQMGQEVILRCVPISNHLYFYWYRQILGQKVEFLVSFYNNEISEKSEIFDDQFSVERPDGSNFTLKIRSTKLEDSAMYFCASGRGGTSYEQYFGPGTRLTVT.

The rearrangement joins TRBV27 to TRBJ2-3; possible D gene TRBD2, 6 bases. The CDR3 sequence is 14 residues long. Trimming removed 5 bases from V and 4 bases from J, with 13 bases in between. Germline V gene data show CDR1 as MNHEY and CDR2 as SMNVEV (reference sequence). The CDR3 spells CASSIRDSADTQYF. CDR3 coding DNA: TGTGCCAGCAGTATCCGGGACTCCGCAGATACGCAGTATTTT.

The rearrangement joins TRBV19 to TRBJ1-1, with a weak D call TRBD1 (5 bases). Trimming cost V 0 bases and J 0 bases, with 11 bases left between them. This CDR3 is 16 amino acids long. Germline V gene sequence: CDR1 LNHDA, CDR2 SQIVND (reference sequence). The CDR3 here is CASSIEVGRVNTEAFF. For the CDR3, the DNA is TGTGCCAGTAGTATAGAGGTAGGCAGGGTGAACACTGAAGCTTTCTTT.

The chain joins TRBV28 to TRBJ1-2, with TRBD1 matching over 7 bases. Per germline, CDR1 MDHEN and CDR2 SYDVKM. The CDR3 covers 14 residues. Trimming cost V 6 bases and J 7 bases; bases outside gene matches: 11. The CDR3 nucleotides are TGTGCCAGCAGCTTCGTTGTGACAGGGCCTGGCTACACCTTC. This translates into CASSFVVTGPGYTF.

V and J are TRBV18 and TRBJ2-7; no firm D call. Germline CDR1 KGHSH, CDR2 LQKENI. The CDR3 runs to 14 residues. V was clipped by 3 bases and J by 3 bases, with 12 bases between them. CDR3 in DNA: TGTGCCAGCTCACCCCGGCCCCCGGGCTACGAGCAGTACTTC. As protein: CASSPRPPGYEQYF.

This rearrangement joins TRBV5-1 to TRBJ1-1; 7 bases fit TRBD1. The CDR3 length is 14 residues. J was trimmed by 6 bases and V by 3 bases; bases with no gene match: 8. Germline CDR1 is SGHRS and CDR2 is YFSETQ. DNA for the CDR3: TGCGCCAGCAGCTCCAGGGGGAAGGGAGCTGAAGCTTTCTTT. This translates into CASSSRGKGAEAFF.

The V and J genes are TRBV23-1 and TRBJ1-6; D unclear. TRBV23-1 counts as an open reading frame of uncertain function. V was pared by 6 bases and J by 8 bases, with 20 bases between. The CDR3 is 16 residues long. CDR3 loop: CASSPRASPYDSPLHF. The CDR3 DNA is TGCGCCAGCAGCCCGAGGGCCAGTCCTTACGATTCACCCCTCCACTTT.

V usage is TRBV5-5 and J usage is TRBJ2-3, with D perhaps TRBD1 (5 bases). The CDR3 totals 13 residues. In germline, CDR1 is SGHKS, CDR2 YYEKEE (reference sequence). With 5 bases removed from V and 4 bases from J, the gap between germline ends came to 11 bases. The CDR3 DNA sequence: TGTGCCAGCAGGATTCAGGGTGCAGATACGCAGTATTTT. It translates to CASRIQGADTQYF.

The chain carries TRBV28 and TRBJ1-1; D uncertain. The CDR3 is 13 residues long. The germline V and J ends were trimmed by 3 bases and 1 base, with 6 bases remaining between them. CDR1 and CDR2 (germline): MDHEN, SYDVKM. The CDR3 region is CASSFWENTEAFF. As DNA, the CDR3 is TGTGCCAGCAGTTTTTGGGAGAACACTGAAGCTTTCTTT. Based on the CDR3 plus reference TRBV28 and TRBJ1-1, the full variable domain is DVKVTQSSRYLVKRTGEKVFLECVQDMDHENMFWYRQDPGLGLRLIYFSYDVKMKEKGDIPEGYSVSREKKERFSLILESASTNQTSMYLCASSFWENTEAFFGQGTRLTVV.

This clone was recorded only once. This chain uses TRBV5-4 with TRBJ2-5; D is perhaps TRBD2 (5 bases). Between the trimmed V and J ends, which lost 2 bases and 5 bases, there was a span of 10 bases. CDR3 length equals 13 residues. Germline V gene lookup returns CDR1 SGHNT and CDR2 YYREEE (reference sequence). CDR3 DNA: TGTGCCAGCAGCTTACGGGGTGGCGAGACCCAGTACTTC. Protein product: CASSLRGGETQYF.

CDR3 DNA sequence: TGTGCCAGCAGCTTAGCGGGACCTTGGGGGGAAAAACTGTTTTTT. It encodes CASSLAGPWGEKLFF. The chain has TRBV7-2 and TRBJ1-4; a weak D match, TRBD1 (5 bases). Germline V CDR1 and CDR2: SGHTA, FQGNSA. V lost 0 bases and J lost 8, with 13 bases in between. CDR3 length: 15 amino acids. The whole variable domain, filled in from reference TRBV7-2 and TRBJ1-4, reads GAGVSQSPSNKVTEKGKDVELRCDPISGHTALYWYRQSLGQGLEFLIYFQGNSAPDKSGLPSDRFSAERTGGSVSTLTIQRTQQEDSAVYLCASSLAGPWGEKLFFGSGTQLSVL.

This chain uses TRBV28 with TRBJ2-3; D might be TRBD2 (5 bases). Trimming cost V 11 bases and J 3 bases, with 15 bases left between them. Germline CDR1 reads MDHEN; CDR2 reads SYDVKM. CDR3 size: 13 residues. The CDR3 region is CAGRSRRTDTQYF. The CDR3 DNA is TGTGCCGGTCGATCTAGGAGGACAGATACGCAGTATTTT.

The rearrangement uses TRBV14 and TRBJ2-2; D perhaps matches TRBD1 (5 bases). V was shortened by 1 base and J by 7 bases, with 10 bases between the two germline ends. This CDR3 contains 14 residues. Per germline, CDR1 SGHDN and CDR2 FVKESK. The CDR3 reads CASSQVGVGGELFF. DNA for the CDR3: TGTGCCAGCAGCCAAGTAGGGGTAGGCGGGGAGCTGTTTTTT.